Below, 14 T cell receptor beta chains from the same sample are listed, as sequenced in a study of blood T cell repertoires in COVID-19. Clones were read by immunoSEQ multiplex PCR, and TCRdb kept only the in-frame ones, dropping some. The sample holds 68,000 or so clones, around 86% seen once. The sequenced sample consisted of peripheral blood. Receptor source: a man aged 50-60 years with active COVID-19.

V and J are TRBV10-1 and TRBJ1-5; tentatively, D is TRBD1 (6 bases). Trimming shortened V by 6 bases and J by 4 bases, and 34 bases separated the two germline ends. This CDR3 has 21 amino acids. Germline V CDR1 and CDR2: WNHNN, SYGVQD (reference sequence). DNA of the CDR3: TGCGCCAGCAGCCTCAGATTGGATGGGGGGGCGACCCCCTCGCGAAATCAGCCCCAGCATTTT. The encoded protein is CASSLRLDGGATPSRNQPQHF.

The J gene is TRBJ2-1, the V gene TRBV5-6; maybe TRBD1 (5 bases). The V and J ends lost 2 bases and 4 bases respectively, with 10 bases between them. Germline V gene lookup returns CDR1 SGHDT and CDR2 YYEEEE. The CDR3 consists of 14 residues. CDR3 coding DNA: TGTGCCAGCAGCTTCCAGGGCAAATACAATGAGCAGTTCTTC. Protein sequence: CASSFQGKYNEQFF.

The CDR3 reads CASSLPGDTEAFF. The CDR3, as DNA: TGTGCCAGCAGTTTGCCAGGGGACACTGAAGCTTTCTTT. This rearrangement joins TRBV6-5 to TRBJ1-1, with a tentative D call TRBD1 (6 bases). This CDR3 is built from 13 residues. Trimming shortened V by 4 bases and J by 3 bases, and 9 bases separated the two germline ends. The germline V gene has CDR1 MNHEY and CDR2 SVGAGI.

The CDR3 loop is CASSGTGDGYTF. CDR3 bases: TGTGCCAGCAGTGGGACAGGGGATGGCTACACCTTC. The J gene is TRBJ1-2, the V gene TRBV2; the match to TRBD1 covers 9 bases. V shed 4 bases, J shed 6 bases, and the junction held 0 bases outside the gene matches. Germline V gene lookup returns CDR1 SNHLY and CDR2 FYNNEI. The CDR3 contains 12 residues. The full variable domain, its missing parts supplied by reference TRBV2 and TRBJ1-2, is EPEVTQTPSHQVTQMGQEVILRCVPISNHLYFYWYRQILGQKVEFLVSFYNNEISEKSEIFDDQFSVERPDGSNFTLKIRSTKLEDSAMYFCASSGTGDGYTFGSGTRLTVV.

This chain links TRBV4-2 with TRBJ1-4, with a weak D call TRBD1 (6 bases). CDR1 and CDR2 (germline): LGHNA, YNFKEQ. The CDR3 sequence is 16 residues long. V lost 4 bases, J lost 3 bases, and 15 bases lay in between. CDR3 nucleotides: TGTGCCAGCAGCCCCAACAGGGAGCAGGCTAATGAAAAACTGTTTTTT. Translated: CASSPNREQANEKLFF.

The chain recombines TRBV7-9 with TRBJ2-1; 11 bases align to TRBD2. Trimming removed 3 bases from V and 5 bases from J; junction bases left unmatched: 3. Germline V lookup: CDR1 SEHNR, CDR2 FQNEAQ (reference sequence). This CDR3 contains 15 residues. The CDR3 protein is CASSLLAGGDNEQFF. DNA of the CDR3: TGTGCCAGCAGCTTGTTAGCGGGAGGGGACAATGAGCAGTTCTTC. Complete variable domain (other parts from reference TRBV7-9 and TRBJ2-1): DTGVSQNPRHKITKRGQNVTFRCDPISEHNRLYWYRQTLGQGPEFLTYFQNEAQLEKSRLLSDRFSAERPKGSFSTLEIQRTEQGDSAMYLCASSLLAGGDNEQFFGPGTRLTVL.

The chain uses TRBV5-8 and TRBJ2-3; 8 bases align to TRBD2. CDR1 and CDR2 from the germline V gene are SGHTS and YDEGEE. This CDR3 spans 16 amino acids. V trimming: 6 bases; J trimming: 3 bases; junction bases outside the gene matches: 12. CDR3 loop: CASNRFGGARTDTQYF. Written as DNA, the CDR3 is TGTGCCAGCAACCGGTTCGGGGGGGCGAGGACAGATACGCAGTATTTT.

The chain joins TRBV28 to TRBJ2-1, with 10 bases that match TRBD1. The junction had 17 bases not matched to a gene; V was cut back by 5 bases and J by 7 bases. Germline V CDR1 and CDR2: MDHEN, SYDVKM. CDR3 length equals 18 residues. In DNA, the CDR3 is TGTGCCAGCAGTCCTAACCTACGGACAGGGGGGTTGTTGAATGAGCAGTTCTTC. Translation: CASSPNLRTGGLLNEQFF.

As concerns this clone: One junction end disagrees with the germline gene, perhaps due to a read error. The chain recombines TRBV4-2 with TRBJ1-2; 8 nucleotides line up with TRBD1. CDR3 length: 16 residues. Germline V CDR1 and CDR2: LGHNA, YNFKEQ. The CDR3 sequence is CAGSPTGATANYGYTF. The CDR3 DNA reads as TGTGCCGGCAGCCCGACAGGGGCCACAGCTAACTATGGCTACACCTTC.

The chain links TRBV11-2 to TRBJ2-7, with TRBD2 matching over 11 bases. This CDR3 comprises 15 residues. Germline V CDR1 and CDR2: SGHAT, FQNNGV. V lost 3 bases to trimming and J lost 4 bases; unmatched junction nucleotides: 5. Here the CDR3 reads CASSFTSGSEYEQYF. The CDR3, as DNA: TGTGCCAGCAGCTTTACTAGCGGGAGCGAGTACGAGCAGTACTTC. The whole variable domain, remainder taken from reference TRBV11-2 and TRBJ2-7, is EAGVAQSPRYKIIEKRQSVAFWCNPISGHATLYWYQQILGQGPKLLIQFQNNGVVDDSQLPKDRFSAERLKGVDSTLKIQPAKLEDSAVYLCASSFTSGSEYEQYFGPGTRLTVT.

The genes are TRBV14 and TRBJ1-2; D possibly corresponds to TRBD1 (5 bases). CDR1 is SGHDN and CDR2 is FVKESK in the germline V gene. V was trimmed by 4 bases and J by 1 base, leaving 13 bases between them. This CDR3 region has 15 residues. CDR3 DNA sequence: TGTGCCAGCAGCCGCACAGGCATCCTTAACTATGGCTACACCTTC. This codes for CASSRTGILNYGYTF.

This clone occurred a few times. The junction differs from germline at one of its ends, possibly a read error. V and J are TRBV24-1 and TRBJ2-5; possible D gene TRBD2, 5 bases. The CDR3 covers 13 residues. The germline V gene encodes CDR1 KGHDR and CDR2 SFDVKD. CDR3 sequence reads: CATGEGFQETQYF. CDR3 sequence (DNA): TGTGCCACCGGTGAGGGCTTCCAAGAGACCCAGTACTTC.

V is TRBV12-5 and J is TRBJ2-5, with 8 nucleotides matching TRBD2. Germline loops: CDR1 LGHNT, CDR2 FRNRAP. Unmatched junction bases numbered 4, after V lost 4 bases and J lost 9 bases. The CDR3 runs to 12 residues. The CDR3 loop reads CASGSGGGPQYF. The CDR3 coding sequence is TGTGCTAGTGGTTCCGGGGGGGGGCCCCAGTACTTC. The full variable domain, with the rest looked up from reference TRBV12-5 and TRBJ2-5, is DARVTQTPRHKVTEMGQEVTMRCQPILGHNTVFWYRQTMMQGLELLAYFRNRAPLDDSGMPKDRFSAEMPDATLATLKIQPSEPRDSAVYFCASGSGGGPQYFGPGTRLLVL.

This clone appeared a single time. V is TRBV7-2 and J is TRBJ2-3; D perhaps matches TRBD2 (5 bases). The V and J ends lost 5 bases and 2 bases respectively, with 11 bases between them. The CDR3 consists of 14 residues. CDR1 and CDR2 from the germline V gene are SGHTA and FQGNSA. The CDR3 sequence is CASSTRTLTDTQYF. The CDR3 region has the DNA TGTGCCAGCAGCACACGGACTCTCACAGATACGCAGTATTTT.